This T cell receptor beta chain was sequenced in a study of T cells in Graves' hyperthyroidism and ophthalmopathy. Notes on the study in general: Patients with ophthalmopathy were separated from those with stable hyperthyroidism by a 13 V-J model. The model foresaw ophthalmopathy a median about 6.1 months prior to onset.

Those patients with uncontrolled infection, other autoimmune disease, pregnancy or lactation were excluded. Each 10 ml fresh peripheral blood draw supplied the PBMCs. Amplification of TCR beta CDR3 regions was performed using RNA transcripts as template. First-round RT-PCR targeting the TCR CDR3 was performed with the HTBI primer set. In TCRdb, the multiplex PCR reads were re-called with MiXCR into one record per CDR3 protein. The sample lists a few hundred thousand distinct CDR3 sequences; about 16% were seen once. Trimming cost V 6 bases and J 4 bases, with 12 bases left between them. Germline V gene lookup returns CDR1 DFQATT and CDR2 SNEGSKA (reference sequence). The length of the CDR3 is 12 residues. This clonotype was counted ten times or more. Its target is not known.

The receptor was derived from a woman aged 25 to 39 with Graves' ophthalmopathy. The sequenced material came from blood. V gene TRBV20-1 combines with J gene TRBJ2-5, with D possibly being TRBD1 (6 bases). The CDR3 nucleotides are TGCAGTGCCGTACAGGGCACAGAGACCCAGTACTTC. Its translation: CSAVQGTETQYF.